The subject of this entry is one T cell receptor beta chain. The target antigen is unknown. This sample stems from a study of regulatory dendritic cells for organ transplantation. Study-wide results and limits: Naive CD4+ and CD8+ repertoires were highly diverse; memory CD8+ was most oligoclonal. Resting memory CD8+ T cells held the most alloreactive clonotypes.

Produced via immunoSEQ multiplex PCR; TCRdb's table is partial and in-frame only. This repertoire shows around 20,000 clones, just under 75% found once; its top ten account for 0.7% to 1%. The CDR3 has 15 amino acids. Germline V lookup: CDR1 LNHDA, CDR2 SQIVND (reference sequence). Trimming removed 1 base from V and 5 bases from J; junction bases left unmatched: 5. This TCR derives from a human donor in good health. The chain is built from TRBV19 and TRBJ2-7, with 10 bases lining up with TRBD1. The sequenced material came from memory CD4+ T cells from blood. As for subset: CD45RO+ memory T cells. This CDR3 is CASSIGQGALDEQYF. The DNA of the CDR3 is TGTGCCAGTAGTATAGGACAGGGGGCGCTGGACGAGCAGTACTTC. Variable domain in full (rest from reference TRBV19 and TRBJ2-7): DGGITQSPKYLFRKEGQNVTLSCEQNLNHDAMYWYRQDPGQGLRLIYYSQIVNDFQKGDIAEGYSVSREKKESFPLTVTSAQKNPTAFYLCASSIGQGALDEQYFGPGTRLTVT.